A single sample gave rise to the 27 T cell receptor beta chains below, sequenced in a study of T cells after yellow fever vaccination. From the 5' RACE reads, TCRdb called clonotypes with MiXCR, one entry per CDR3 protein. Of about 400,000 distinct CDR3 sequences listed, 6.2% were seen once; the top ten hold about 15%. The sequences come from PBMCs, collected 5 days after the yellow fever booster vaccination. The source is a man younger than 45 who received the YFV17D yellow fever vaccine.

The rearrangement links TRBV20-1 to TRBJ2-1; the match to TRBD2 covers 7 bases. The germline CDR1 and CDR2 sequences are DFQATT and SNEGSKA (reference sequence). This CDR3 has 15 residues. The CDR3: CSETSPTTNSNEQFF. DNA of the CDR3: TGCAGCGAGACTAGCCCAACTACCAACTCCAATGAGCAGTTCTTC.

V gene TRBV5-6 combines with J gene TRBJ2-7; D not certain. Trimming removed 0 bases at V and 3 bases at J, with 13 bases between. Germline V gene sequence: CDR1 SGHDT, CDR2 YYEEEE. This CDR3 region has 15 residues. The CDR3 region has the DNA TGTGCCAGCAGCTTGGCGAGACATTTAAGCTACGAGCAGTACTTC. Translation: CASSLARHLSYEQYF.

The rearrangement uses TRBV12-3 or TRBV12-4 and TRBJ2-2; D gene uncertain. V lost 3 bases, J lost 5 bases, and 10 bases lay in between. The CDR3 has 14 residues. CDR3 DNA: TGTGCCAGCAGTTTCCAGTCTGGGACCGGGGAGCTGTTTTTT. It translates to CASSFQSGTGELFF.

Only a few counts were recorded for this clonotype. The chain joins TRBV7-9 to TRBJ2-5, with 13 positions matching TRBD2. Per germline, CDR1 SEHNR and CDR2 FQNEAQ (reference sequence). J was trimmed by 4 bases and V by 5 bases; bases with no gene match: 10. The CDR3 sequence is 17 residues long. The chain's CDR3 is CASSPGLAGDVGETQYF. In DNA, the CDR3 is TGTGCCAGCAGCCCCGGACTAGCGGGAGATGTAGGAGAGACCCAGTACTTC.

The chain combines TRBV11-2 with TRBJ2-2; 7 bases are a match to TRBD2. Unmatched junction bases numbered 8, after V lost 4 bases and J lost 3 bases. Per germline, CDR1 SGHAT and CDR2 FQNNGV. The CDR3 loop spans 16 amino acids. CDR3 sequence: CASSYYWEGDTGELFF. DNA for the CDR3: TGTGCCAGCAGCTATTACTGGGAGGGTGACACCGGGGAGCTGTTTTTT.

The V call is TRBV15, the J call TRBJ1-4, with 7 bases lining up with TRBD1. Looked up from germline, CDR1 is LNHNV and CDR2 is YYDKDF (reference sequence). Trimming took 0 bases from V and 5 from J; bases not matched to a gene: 6. The CDR3 sequence is 16 residues long. For the CDR3, the DNA is TGTGCCACCAGCAGAGAAGCCGGGACAGCGAATGAAAAACTGTTTTTT. Protein sequence: CATSREAGTANEKLFF.

This CDR3 reads CATAMGGSYNEQFF. The CDR3 DNA is TGTGCCACCGCGATGGGGGGTTCCTACAATGAGCAGTTCTTC. The chain recombines TRBV27 with TRBJ2-1; maybe TRBD2 (6 bases). Germline CDR1 MNHEY, CDR2 SMNVEV (reference sequence). V shed 10 bases and J shed 1 base, with 14 bases lying between them. The CDR3 consists of 14 residues.

This clonotype was counted between two and nine times. The CDR3 bases are TGCAGTGCCATACCCCGGACAAGCGATCCGGCCTCACCCCTCCACTTT. It specifies CSAIPRTSDPASPLHF. The genes are TRBV20-1 and TRBJ1-6; D may be TRBD1 (5 bases). Trimming shortened V by 6 bases and J by 10 bases, and 25 bases separated the two germline ends. The CDR3 runs 16 residues. Germline V gives CDR1 DFQATT, CDR2 SNEGSKA (reference sequence).

Many counts were recorded for this clonotype. The chain links TRBV28 to TRBJ2-7; no firm D call. The CDR3 covers 15 residues. Trimming cost V 2 bases and J 2 bases, with 13 bases left between them. Germline V gene lookup returns CDR1 MDHEN and CDR2 SYDVKM. CDR3 region: CASSLPPVGAYEQYF. The CDR3 DNA follows: TGTGCCAGCAGTTTACCTCCAGTTGGAGCCTACGAGCAGTACTTC. Filled out from reference TRBV28 and TRBJ2-7, the complete variable domain reads DVKVTQSSRYLVKRTGEKVFLECVQDMDHENMFWYRQDPGLGLRLIYFSYDVKMKEKGDIPEGYSVSREKKERFSLILESASTNQTSMYLCASSLPPVGAYEQYFGPGTRLTVT.

This clonotype was recorded a few times. CDR3 bases: TGTGCCAGCAGCTTAGGGGGGGGAACTAATGAAAAACTGTTTTTT. Residues: CASSLGGGTNEKLFF. V and J are TRBV7-9 and TRBJ1-4; perhaps TRBD1 as D (5 bases). In germline, CDR1 is SEHNR, CDR2 FQNEAQ (reference sequence). The ends were cut back, 1 base at V and 1 base at J, with 7 bases in the middle. CDR3 size: 15 residues. The full variable domain, rest sourced from reference TRBV7-9 and TRBJ1-4, is DTGVSQNPRHKITKRGQNVTFRCDPISEHNRLYWYRQTLGQGPEFLTYFQNEAQLEKSRLLSDRFSAERPKGSFSTLEIQRTEQGDSAMYLCASSLGGGTNEKLFFGSGTQLSVL.

This clonotype was observed a handful of times. This chain connects TRBV12-5 to TRBJ1-5, with D hard to call. Looked up from germline, CDR1 is LGHNT and CDR2 is FRNRAP. The CDR3 loop spans 11 amino acids. Trimming stripped 2 bases from V and 5 bases from J, with 1 base between. Here the CDR3 DNA reads TGTGCTAGTGGTTTGTATCAGCCCCAGCATTTT. Translating gives CASGLYQPQHF.

This clonotype was counted many times. The CDR3, as DNA: TGCGCCAGCAGCTTATCGGGAGGGCCGGGCTCCCATGAGCAGTTCTTC. Translation gives CASSLSGGPGSHEQFF. The chain is built from TRBV5-1 and TRBJ2-1, with TRBD2 matching over 8 bases. The CDR3 extends over 16 amino acids. Per germline, CDR1 SGHRS and CDR2 YFSETQ. Trimming at V came to 2 bases and at J to 8 bases, leaving 12 bases not matched to a gene.

V usage is TRBV20-1 and J usage is TRBJ1-1; 8 bases line up with TRBD1. The J segment lost 2 bases and the V segment lost 6 bases, leaving 5 bases of the junction unmatched. This CDR3 is 13 amino acids long. The germline V gene has CDR1 DFQATT and CDR2 SNEGSKA (reference sequence). The CDR3 DNA is TGCAGTGCCGACAGGGGCCCAAACACTGAAGCTTTCTTT. Encoded protein: CSADRGPNTEAFF.

Ten or more counts support this clonotype. The chain is built from TRBV5-1 and TRBJ1-2, with D possibly being TRBD1 (6 bases). The CDR3 contains 13 residues. Trimming stripped 4 bases from V and 6 bases from J, with 13 bases between. Germline CDR1 reads SGHRS; CDR2 reads YFSETQ. The CDR3 region has the DNA TGCGCCAGCAGCACGGGGGGACATCATGGCTACACCTTC. Translated, it gives CASSTGGHHGYTF. The whole variable domain, filled in from reference TRBV5-1 and TRBJ1-2, reads KAGVTQTPRYLIKTRGQQVTLSCSPISGHRSVSWYQQTPGQGLQFLFEYFSETQRNKGNFPGRFSGRQFSNSRSEMNVSTLELGDSALYLCASSTGGHHGYTFGSGTRLTVV.

This clonotype was observed at least ten times. DNA for the CDR3: TGTGCCAGCACCACGGACAGCCTCCAAGAGACCCAGTACTTC. Encoded protein: CASTTDSLQETQYF. The chain uses TRBV7-9 and TRBJ2-5, with D possibly TRBD1 on 6 matching bases. V was pared by 7 bases and J by 1 base, with 13 bases between. The CDR3 spans 14 residues. Per the germline V gene, CDR1 is SEHNR and CDR2 is FQNEAQ (reference sequence).

This clonotype has ten or more counts. The rearrangement links TRBV20-1 to TRBJ2-3, with a possible D match to TRBD2 (5 bases). The V gene lost 0 bases and the J gene lost 6 bases, with 16 bases spanning the gap. This CDR3 comprises 15 residues. CDR1 and CDR2 (germline): DFQATT, SNEGSKA (reference sequence). CDR3 protein: CSARDLRDWEDTQYF. The DNA for the CDR3 is TGCAGTGCTAGAGATCTGAGGGATTGGGAGGATACGCAGTATTTT.

This clonotype was detected a few times. The chain employs TRBV18 and TRBJ2-7; perhaps TRBD2 as D (6 bases). This CDR3 contains 14 residues. V was clipped by 3 bases and J by 3 bases, with 12 bases between them. Germline V CDR1 and CDR2: KGHSH, LQKENI. The CDR3 reads CASSPRDSGYEQYF. The CDR3 bases are TGTGCCAGCTCACCTCGGGATAGCGGCTACGAGCAGTACTTC.

This clonotype has just a few counts. The chain links TRBV6-5 to TRBJ2-1; tentatively, D is TRBD2 (7 bases). Trimming shortened V by 2 bases and J by 9 bases, and 17 bases separated the two germline ends. The CDR3 sequence is 15 residues long. Per the germline V gene, CDR1 is MNHEY and CDR2 is SVGAGI. The chain's CDR3 is CASSYGGRGGGEQFF. The CDR3 DNA reads TGTGCCAGCAGTTACGGCGGGAGAGGGGGGGGTGAGCAGTTCTTC.

This clonotype was counted at least ten times. The chain is built from TRBV15 and TRBJ2-1; weak D call: TRBD2 (6 bases). The V gene lost 0 bases and the J gene lost 3 bases, with 30 bases spanning the gap. CDR1 is LNHNV, CDR2 YYDKDF, per germline (reference sequence). The CDR3 runs to 22 residues. Here the CDR3 reads CATSRDEVAGRPPYVRYNEQFF. CDR3 DNA sequence: TGTGCCACCAGCAGAGATGAGGTAGCTGGGAGGCCCCCTTATGTCCGCTACAATGAGCAGTTCTTC.

This clonotype was counted only a few times. The chain combines TRBV20-1 with TRBJ1-2, with D unresolved. The length of the CDR3 is 13 residues. The V end lost 0 bases, the J end lost 4 bases, and 9 bases lay between the germline ends. Germline V gives CDR1 DFQATT, CDR2 SNEGSKA (reference sequence). This CDR3 reads CSAREGSGYGYTF. As DNA, the CDR3 is TGCAGTGCTAGAGAGGGATCGGGCTATGGCTACACCTTC.

Concerning this clonotype itself: A junction boundary mismatches the germline segment, possibly from a read error. This chain joins TRBV29-1 and TRBJ2-1, with D maybe TRBD2 (5 bases). The CDR3 is 12 residues long. Germline values: CDR1 SQVTM, CDR2 ANQGSEA. The CDR3 region has the DNA TGCAGCGCAATGACTACCTACAATGAGCATTTCTTC. Amino acid sequence: CSAMTTYNEHFF.

This clonotype has a count of ten or more. The chain joins TRBV7-2 to TRBJ2-5; D remains ambiguous. The CDR3 is 11 residues long. The V gene lost 6 bases and the J gene lost 5 bases, with 7 bases spanning the gap. Germline CDR1 is SGHTA and CDR2 is FQGNSA. CDR3: CASRQGETQYF. The CDR3 DNA reads TGTGCCAGCAGACAAGGGGAGACCCAGTACTTC.

This clonotype was seen at least ten times. The gene calls are TRBV29-1 and TRBJ2-5, with TRBD2 matching over 9 bases. This CDR3 region has 14 residues. Germline lookup yields CDR1 SQVTM and CDR2 ANQGSEA. Unmatched junction bases numbered 5, after V lost 5 bases and J lost 1 base. The CDR3 spells CSVTTREGQETQYF. The DNA of the CDR3 is TGCAGCGTTACGACGCGGGAGGGCCAAGAGACCCAGTACTTC.

This clonotype was detected only a few times. The rearrangement joins TRBV7-9 to TRBJ2-1; 10 nucleotides align to TRBD1. Germline CDR1 is SEHNR and CDR2 is FQNEAQ (reference sequence). The V segment lost 5 bases and the J segment 7 bases; nucleotides outside the gene matches: 5. The CDR3 is 14 amino acids. This chain's CDR3 is CASSSRDRGNEQFF. CDR3 in DNA: TGTGCCAGCAGCAGCCGGGACAGGGGTAATGAGCAGTTCTTC.

The chain combines TRBV6-5 with TRBJ1-2; a weak D match, TRBD1 (6 bases). V lost 4 bases and J lost 3, with 15 bases in between. The CDR3 extends over 15 amino acids. The germline V gene encodes CDR1 MNHEY and CDR2 SVGAGI. This CDR3 reads CASSFLQGRDYGYTF. CDR3 DNA sequence: TGTGCCAGCAGTTTTCTACAGGGTCGGGACTATGGCTACACCTTC.

This clonotype was detected ten times or more. The gene calls are TRBV7-2 and TRBJ2-5; the D gene could be TRBD1 or TRBD2 (5 bases each). This CDR3 has 15 amino acids. The germline V and J ends were trimmed by 5 bases and 1 base, with 14 bases remaining between them. Germline V gene data show CDR1 as SGHTA and CDR2 as FQGNSA. The CDR3 coding sequence is TGTGCCAGCAGCATGGGACCGGACATCCAAGAGACCCAGTACTTC. Its translation: CASSMGPDIQETQYF.

This clonotype was seen repeatedly, ten times or more. The chain links TRBV7-3 to TRBJ2-3; 10 bases map to TRBD2. Trimming cost V 5 bases and J 4 bases; bases outside gene matches: 6. CDR1 is SGHTA and CDR2 is FQGTGA in the germline V gene. The CDR3 length is 15 residues. For the CDR3, the DNA is TGTGCCAGCAGCATTAGCGGGAGGAGGCCAGATACGCAGTATTTT. Translated, it gives CASSISGRRPDTQYF. The whole variable domain, remainder taken from reference TRBV7-3 and TRBJ2-3, is GAGVSQTPSNKVTEKGKYVELRCDPISGHTALYWYRQSLGQGPEFLIYFQGTGAADDSGLPNDRFFAVRPEGSVSTLKIQRTERGDSAVYLCASSISGRRPDTQYFGPGTRLTVL.